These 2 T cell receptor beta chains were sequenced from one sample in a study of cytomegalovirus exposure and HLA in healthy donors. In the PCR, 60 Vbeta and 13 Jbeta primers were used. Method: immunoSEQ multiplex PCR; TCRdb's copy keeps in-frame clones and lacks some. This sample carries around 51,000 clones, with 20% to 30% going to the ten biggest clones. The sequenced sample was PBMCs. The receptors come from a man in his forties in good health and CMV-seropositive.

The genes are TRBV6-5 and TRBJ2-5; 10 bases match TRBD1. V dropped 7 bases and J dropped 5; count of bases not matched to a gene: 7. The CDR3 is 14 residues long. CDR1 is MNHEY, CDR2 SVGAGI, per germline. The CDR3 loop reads CASMYDRGRETQYF. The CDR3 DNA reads TGTGCCAGCATGTACGACAGGGGGCGGGAGACCCAGTACTTC.

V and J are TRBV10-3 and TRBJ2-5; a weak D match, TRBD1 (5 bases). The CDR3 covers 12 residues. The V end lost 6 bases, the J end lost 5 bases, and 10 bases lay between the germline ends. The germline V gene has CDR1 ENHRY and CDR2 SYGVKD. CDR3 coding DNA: TGTGCCATCAGGGACACGAAGGAGACCCAGTACTTC. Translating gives CAIRDTKETQYF.